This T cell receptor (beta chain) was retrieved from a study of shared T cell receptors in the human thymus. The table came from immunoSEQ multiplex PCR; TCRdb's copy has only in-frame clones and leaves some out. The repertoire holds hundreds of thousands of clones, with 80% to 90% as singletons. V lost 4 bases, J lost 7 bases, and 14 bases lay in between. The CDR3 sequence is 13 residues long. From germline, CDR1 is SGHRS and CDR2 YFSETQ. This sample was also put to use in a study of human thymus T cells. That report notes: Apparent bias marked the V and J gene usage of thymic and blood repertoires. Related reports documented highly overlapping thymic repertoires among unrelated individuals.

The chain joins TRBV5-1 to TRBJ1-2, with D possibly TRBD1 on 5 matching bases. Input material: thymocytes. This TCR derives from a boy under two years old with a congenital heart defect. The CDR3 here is CASSGTPLAGYTF. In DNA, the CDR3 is TGCGCCAGCAGCGGGACTCCTCTCGCTGGCTACACCTTC.